The 5 T cell receptor beta chains given below trace back to one sample, sequenced in a study of blood T cell repertoires in COVID-19. Using immunoSEQ multiplex PCR, the repertoire was profiled, and TCRdb retains in-frame clones only, with some absent. The sample shows 120,000 to 150,000 clones, roughly 88% of them seen only once. The sample consisted of peripheral blood. The receptors were sampled from a woman aged 55-70 years with acute or convalescent COVID-19.

This chain links TRBV7-8 with TRBJ2-3; D is unclear. The V gene's germline CDR1 is SGHVS and CDR2 FQNEAQ. Trimming left V 5 bases short and J 1 base short, with 4 bases between. The CDR3 spans 12 residues. CDR3 coding DNA: TGTGCCAGCAGCCCTCGCACAGATACGCAGTATTTT. Translating it yields CASSPRTDTQYF.

The gene calls are TRBV30 and TRBJ1-1; tentative D call: TRBD1 (5 bases). Germline CDR1 and CDR2: GTSNPN and SVGIG (reference sequence). V lost 1 base, J lost 7 bases, and 7 bases lay in between. The CDR3 extends over 11 amino acids. The CDR3 protein is CAWSDRFEAFF. The DNA for the CDR3 is TGTGCCTGGAGTGACAGGTTTGAAGCTTTCTTT.

This clone was found once. This chain joins TRBV28 and TRBJ1-4; TRBD1 matches at 8 bases. The V gene end was trimmed by 5 bases and the J gene end by 7 bases; junction bases not matched to a gene: 12. Germline CDR1 MDHEN, CDR2 SYDVKM. The CDR3 has 16 residues. The CDR3 DNA is TGTGCCAGCAGTGGGGCCGGACAGGGAGAAAGTGAAAAACTGTTTTTT. This encodes CASSGAGQGESEKLFF.

V usage is TRBV10-3 and J usage is TRBJ2-2; the match to TRBD2 covers 8 bases. The CDR3 extends over 16 amino acids. Per germline, CDR1 ENHRY and CDR2 SYGVKD. Unmatched junction bases numbered 9, after V lost 5 bases and J lost 4 bases. The CDR3 DNA reads TGTGCCATCAGTACCCCCGGGGGGGCCGCCACCGGGGAGCTGTTTTTT. Amino acids: CAISTPGGAATGELFF.

The gene calls are TRBV28 and TRBJ1-3, with 7 bases matching TRBD1. Germline V gene lookup returns CDR1 MDHEN and CDR2 SYDVKM. This CDR3 has 14 amino acids. J was trimmed by 4 bases and V by 4 bases; bases with no gene match: 4. The CDR3 loop reads CASSSTGAGNTIYF. The CDR3 coding sequence is TGTGCCAGCAGTTCAACAGGGGCCGGAAACACCATATATTTT. Together with reference TRBV28 and TRBJ1-3, the CDR3 gives the full variable domain: DVKVTQSSRYLVKRTGEKVFLECVQDMDHENMFWYRQDPGLGLRLIYFSYDVKMKEKGDIPEGYSVSREKKERFSLILESASTNQTSMYLCASSSTGAGNTIYFGEGSWLTVV.